The next 15 T cell receptor beta chains were all read from a single sample in a study of a mutant IDH1 vaccine in newly diagnosed glioma. Time point of the sample: week 47, end of study. Topical imiquimod accompanied each vaccine dose, which consisted of 300 ug of mutant IDH1 20-mer peptide. Generated by immunoSEQ multiplex PCR, the TCRdb table keeps only in-frame clones and is missing some. The table lists fewer than 85,000 clones, about 81% of them singletons. Their recognized antigens are unknown. The sample here was PBMCs, taken from a glioma patient whose treatment included an IDH1 peptide vaccine. The receptor source for this set is a man aged 35 to 55 with glioma.

The J gene is TRBJ2-7, the V gene TRBV12-2; TRBD1 reflects the table's D call only, with no check against the DNA. TRBV12-2 is marked as a pseudogene. This CDR3 is 18 amino acids long. CDR3 loop: CASRPRGAWVSSSYEQYF. CDR3 nucleotide sequence: TGTGCAAGTCGCCCCAGGGGGGCCTGGGTCTCATCTTCCTACGAGCAGTACTTC.

The rearrangement joins TRBV7-2 to TRBJ2-1; 12 nucleotides match TRBD2. Unmatched junction bases numbered 4, after V lost 6 bases and J lost 1 base. This CDR3 comprises 16 residues. CDR1 SGHTA and CDR2 FQGNSA come from the germline V gene. This CDR3 is CASRRTSGTSYNEQFF. CDR3 sequence (DNA): TGTGCCAGCAGGAGGACTAGCGGGACATCCTACAATGAGCAGTTCTTC.

The chain combines TRBV7-8 with TRBJ1-5, with D hard to call. This CDR3 has 13 amino acids. V dropped 3 bases and J dropped 4 bases, with 7 bases sitting between them. The germline V gene encodes CDR1 SGHVS and CDR2 FQNEAQ. For the CDR3, the DNA is TGTGCCAGCAGCTTGGCAGCAAATCAGCCCCAGCATTTT. It codes for CASSLAANQPQHF.

The chain has TRBV4-3 and TRBJ2-3; the match to TRBD1 covers 9 bases. The CDR3 totals 16 residues. Germline V gene sequence: CDR1 LGHNA, CDR2 YSLEER. V trimming: 5 bases; J trimming: 2 bases; junction bases outside the gene matches: 8. CDR3 in amino acids: CASSKSGTGNTDTQYF. The DNA for the CDR3 is TGCGCCAGCAGCAAGTCCGGGACAGGGAACACAGATACGCAGTATTTT.

V gene TRBV30 combines with J gene TRBJ2-7; unclear D gene. V lost 0 bases, J lost 0 bases, and 6 bases lay in between. This CDR3 is built from 13 residues. CDR1 and CDR2 (germline): GTSNPN, SVGIG (reference sequence). The CDR3 region is CAWSVSGSYEQYF. Written as DNA, the CDR3 is TGTGCCTGGAGTGTTTCAGGCTCCTACGAGCAGTACTTC.

The sample holds a few counts of this clone. The V call is TRBV5-1, the J call TRBJ2-3, with no clear D. This CDR3 is built from 15 residues. V was trimmed by 7 bases and J by 0 bases, leaving 15 bases between them. Germline V gene data show CDR1 as SGHRS and CDR2 as YFSETQ. The CDR3 DNA follows: TGCGCCAGCGGAGAACATCTAGATAGCACAGATACGCAGTATTTT. This translates into CASGEHLDSTDTQYF.

This clone was picked up one time. This sequence joins TRBV6-6 and TRBJ1-4; no firm D call. This CDR3 has 13 amino acids. The V gene's germline CDR1 is MNHNY and CDR2 SVGAGI (reference sequence). CDR3 sequence (DNA): TGTGCTACCAGAGACCCGGGAAATGAAAAACTGTTTTTT. This encodes CATRDPGNEKLFF.

J is TRBJ2-7 and V is TRBV7-6, with D possibly matching TRBD2 (6 bases). The germline V gene has CDR1 SGHVS and CDR2 FNYEAQ. This CDR3 is built from 15 residues. The V end was cut by 5 bases, the J end by 6 bases, with 20 bases between. In DNA, the CDR3 is TGTGCCAGCAGCCCAATAACGGGTAAAGCGGGCGAGCAGTACTTC. It codes for CASSPITGKAGEQYF.

The chain is built from TRBV18 and TRBJ2-5; a possible D gene is TRBD2 (6 bases). V was shortened by 3 bases and J by 5 bases, with 13 bases between the two germline ends. CDR3 length: 14 residues. In germline, CDR1 is KGHSH, CDR2 LQKENI. The CDR3 loop is CASSPRGGEETQYF. CDR3 nucleotides: TGTGCCAGCTCACCCCGAGGCGGGGAGGAGACCCAGTACTTC.

This chain joins TRBV29-1 and TRBJ2-5; tentatively, D is TRBD2 (6 bases). The V and J ends lost 3 bases and 4 bases respectively, with 12 bases between them. CDR1 and CDR2 from the germline V gene are SQVTM and ANQGSEA. The CDR3 consists of 13 residues. In nucleotides, the CDR3 is TGCAGCGTTGAGAGAGGGCGGGGAGAGACCCAGTACTTC. Translating it yields CSVERGRGETQYF. Full variable domain (remainder filled in from reference TRBV29-1 and TRBJ2-5): SAVISQKPSRDICQRGTSLTIQCQVDSQVTMMFWYRQQPGQSLTLIATANQGSEATYESGFVIDKFPISRPNLTFSTLTVSNMSPEDSSIYLCSVERGRGETQYFGPGTRLLVL.

The chain links TRBV11-2 to TRBJ2-1, with 8 bases fitting TRBD2. CDR3 length: 16 residues. The junction had 5 bases not matched to a gene; V was cut back by 0 bases and J by 4 bases. CDR1 and CDR2 (germline): SGHAT, FQNNGV. The CDR3 here is CASSLELAGGYNEQFF. The DNA of the CDR3 is TGTGCCAGCAGCTTAGAACTGGCGGGGGGATACAATGAGCAGTTCTTC. The variable domain in full, completed from reference TRBV11-2 and TRBJ2-1, reads EAGVAQSPRYKIIEKRQSVAFWCNPISGHATLYWYQQILGQGPKLLIQFQNNGVVDDSQLPKDRFSAERLKGVDSTLKIQPAKLEDSAVYLCASSLELAGGYNEQFFGPGTRLTVL.

The rearrangement joins TRBV7-9 to TRBJ1-5; D possibly corresponds to TRBD1 (6 bases). The length of the CDR3 is 15 residues. Per the germline V gene, CDR1 is SEHNR and CDR2 is FQNEAQ (reference sequence). V was cut by 3 bases and J by 2 bases, with 11 bases left in between. CDR3 in amino acids: CASSLGGGGNQPQHF. Here the CDR3 DNA reads TGTGCCAGCAGCTTGGGGGGCGGTGGCAATCAGCCCCAGCATTTT.

In DNA, the CDR3 is TGTGCCAGCAGTTACAGGCGTGGACTAGCAAGGGGGACCCAGTACTTC. Translated, it gives CASSYRRGLARGTQYF. The chain combines TRBV6-6 with TRBJ2-5; 8 bases line up with TRBD2. Looked up from germline, CDR1 is MNHNY and CDR2 is SVGAGI (reference sequence). Trimming at V came to 2 bases and at J to 7 bases, leaving 12 bases not matched to a gene. The CDR3 has 16 amino acids.

The chain combines TRBV7-9 with TRBJ1-2; 8 bases agree with TRBD1. There are 15 residues in the CDR3. J lost 4 bases, V lost 7 bases, and 11 bases had no gene match. Germline V gives CDR1 SEHNR, CDR2 FQNEAQ (reference sequence). The CDR3 is CASTPGGQNFYGYTF. CDR3 bases: TGTGCCAGCACCCCAGGGGGCCAAAATTTCTATGGCTACACCTTC.

The chain recombines TRBV28 with TRBJ1-2; 7 positions agree with TRBD1. V lost 6 bases to trimming and J lost 4 bases; unmatched junction nucleotides: 8. CDR1 is MDHEN, CDR2 SYDVKM, per germline. CDR3 length: 14 residues. The CDR3 region is CASSSTGLGYGYTF. Written as DNA, the CDR3 is TGTGCCAGCAGCTCGACAGGGTTAGGCTATGGCTACACCTTC.